Listed here are 5 T cell receptor beta chains from one sample, sequenced in a study of beta chain features in type 1 diabetes. Sequenced material consisted of expressed TCRB transcripts (all of the isolated RNA was reverse transcribed). This table comes from immunoSEQ multiplex PCR, and its TCRdb copy is limited to in-frame clones, with some not included. The sample has around 400,000 clones, roughly 12% seen once. Sequencing input: naive CD4+ T cells from blood. These receptor sequences come from a man aged 18 to 35 in good health.

This clone was seen only a few times. The chain employs TRBV6-1 and TRBJ2-5; D perhaps matches TRBD2 (5 bases). Between the trimmed V and J ends, which lost 6 bases and 5 bases, there was a span of 10 bases. CDR1 is MNHNS and CDR2 is SASEGT in the germline V gene. This CDR3 contains 12 residues. The DNA for the CDR3 is TGTGCCAGCAGATCAGCGGCGGAGACCCAGTACTTC. Translating gives CASRSAAETQYF.

This clone was observed a few times. The chain recombines TRBV25-1 with TRBJ2-5, with 10 bases identical to TRBD1. Germline V CDR1 and CDR2: MGHDK, SYGVNS. CDR3 size: 18 residues. V shed 4 bases and J 5 bases; nucleotides not matched to a gene: 16. The CDR3 DNA sequence: TGTGCCAGCAGTGCCCGGACAGGGGGGTTTTCTTTGTCGGAGACCCAGTACTTC. It yields the protein CASSARTGGFSLSETQYF.

This chain links TRBV29-1 with TRBJ2-4; D might be TRBD1 (5 bases). This CDR3 region has 13 residues. Deletions cut 3 bases from V and 1 base from J, with 7 bases between. The germline CDR1 and CDR2 sequences are SQVTM and ANQGSEA. The DNA of the CDR3 is TGCAGCGTTGAGAAGGGGGCCAAAAACATTCAGTACTTC. As protein: CSVEKGAKNIQYF.

This clone was counted between two and nine times. The junction does not match germline at one end; this may be a read error. The rearrangement joins TRBV7-7 to TRBJ2-5, with 7 bases matching TRBD2. This CDR3 has 16 residues. Germline values: CDR1 SSHAT, CDR2 FNYEAQ (reference sequence). CDR3 in DNA: TGTGCTAGCAGCCCACATCTGCGGGGGAGAGGAGAGACCCAGTACTTC. This sequence encodes CASSPHLRGRGETQYF.

This clone was picked up a small number of times. The chain combines TRBV29-1 with TRBJ1-1, with a weak D call TRBD1 (6 bases). The CDR3 runs 13 residues. Trimming removed 6 bases from V and 1 base from J, with 12 bases in between. Germline V CDR1 and CDR2: SQVTM, ANQGSEA. DNA for the CDR3: TGCAGCGTGGAAAAGACAGGGAACACTGAAGCTTTCTTT. This translates into CSVEKTGNTEAFF.